Listed below are T cell receptor beta chains from one sample, sequenced in a study of Ad26.COV2.S vaccination and SARS-CoV-2 variants. Produced via immunoSEQ multiplex PCR; TCRdb's table is partial and in-frame only. Of about 350,000 clones in the sample, roughly 90% were seen once. The sequenced sample was peripheral blood, obtained in a trial of Ad26.COV2.S vaccine versus placebo. These receptors came from a person between 18 and 60 years old who received the Ad26.COV2.S COVID-19 vaccine or a placebo. CDR3s include the opening cysteine and the closing phenylalanine or tryptophan. D genes are given only for firm matches. Some rows have no size entry. The others give once, few or many, or a class for an expanded clone.

d_call	clone_size	v_call	j_call	cdr3_nt	cdr3_aa
TRBD1	NA	TRBV7-2	TRBJ1-2	TGTGCCAGCAGCCCGGGACAGGTCTATGGCTACACCTTC	CASSPGQVYGYTF
NA	NA	TRBV21-1	TRBJ2-5	TGTGCCAGCAGCAAAATTCCGGGACTGCCACACCAAGAGACCCAGTACTTC	CASSKIPGLPHQETQYF
NA	NA	TRBV11-2	TRBJ2-1	TGTGCCAGCAGCTTAGAAGTGGGGTCTCAGTTCTTC	CASSLEVGSQFF
NA	NA	TRBV28	TRBJ1-5	TGTGCCAGCATTATGGGGGGTCGAGTCAATCAGCCCCAGCATTTT	CASIMGGRVNQPQHF
TRBD2	NA	TRBV7-2	TRBJ2-3	TGTGCCAGCAGCCCTCTAGCGGGGGCTCAAACAGATACGCAGTATTTT	CASSPLAGAQTDTQYF
NA	NA	TRBV19	TRBJ2-6	TGTGCCAGTAGTACCCTGGGACTCTCTGGGGCCAACGTCCTGACTTTC	CASSTLGLSGANVLTF
NA	NA	TRBV30	TRBJ2-1	TGTGCCTGGAGTAACAAGCATGAGCAGTTCTTC	CAWSNKHEQFF
TRBD2	NA	TRBV4-3	TRBJ2-1	TGCGCCAGCAGCCAAGGCCGTATGGCGGGGGGGTATTCCAGCTCCTACAATGAGCAGTTCTTC	CASSQGRMAGGYSSSYNEQFF
TRBD2	once	TRBV7-9	TRBJ2-1	TGTGCCAGCAGCCCGGGGACTAGCGGAAACAATGAGCAGTTCTTC	CASSPGTSGNNEQFF
NA	NA	TRBV7-3	TRBJ2-3	TGTGCCAGCAGCTTTAGTAGAGCTAGCACAGATACGCAGTATTTT	CASSFSRASTDTQYF
NA	once	TRBV18	TRBJ1-1	TGTGCCAGCTCACCACTACTCGGGAGGGGTCCCCCGGCCGTGAACACTGAAGCTTTCTTT	CASSPLLGRGPPAVNTEAFF
TRBD2	NA	TRBV19	TRBJ2-3	TGTGCCAGTAGTACCGAAGCGGGAGGGATGAGCACAGATACGCAGTATTTT	CASSTEAGGMSTDTQYF
NA	NA	TRBV4-3	TRBJ2-2	TGCGCCAGCAGCCAAGGGACCGGGGAGCTGTTTTTT	CASSQGTGELFF
NA	NA	TRBV6-1	TRBJ1-1	TGTGCCAGCAGTGAAAACTGGGTAGGGACTGAAGCTTTCTTT	CASSENWVGTEAFF
TRBD2	NA	TRBV18	TRBJ2-7	TGTGCCAGCTCACCTACGGATAGCGGGAGTAACGAGCAGTACTTC	CASSPTDSGSNEQYF
TRBD2	NA	TRBV19	TRBJ2-1	TGTGCCAGTAGTCCGAAGGGACTAGCCTCCGGTAATGAGCAGTTCTTC	CASSPKGLASGNEQFF
NA	NA	TRBV12-3/TRBV12-4	TRBJ2-7	TGTGCCAGCAGGGGGGGGGCCGAGCAGTACTTC	CASRGGAEQYF
NA	NA	TRBV18	TRBJ2-1	TGTGCCAGCTCACCAGGGTCCTCTCACAACAATGAGCAGTTCTTC	CASSPGSSHNNEQFF
NA	NA	TRBV5-4	TRBJ2-3	TGTGCCAGCAGCCTAGGGACCCACACAGATACGCAGTATTTT	CASSLGTHTDTQYF
NA	NA	TRBV21-1	TRBJ1-5	TGTGCCAGCCCAGGGGACAGCCAAACCTGGAATCAGCCCCAGCATTTT	CASPGDSQTWNQPQHF
NA	few	TRBV4-1	TRBJ1-2	TGCGCCAGCAGCCAGAGAGAGAACTATGGCTACACCTTC	CASSQRENYGYTF
NA	NA	TRBV7-9	TRBJ2-2	TGTGCCAGCCCCGGGACCGCCGGGGAGCTGTTTTTT	CASPGTAGELFF
TRBD1	many	TRBV28	TRBJ1-5	TGTGCCAGCAGCTGGGGAAAGACAGGGACGGGCAATCAGCCCCAGCATTTT	CASSWGKTGTGNQPQHF
NA	NA	TRBV10-3	TRBJ2-7	TGTGCCACCGGACGGAACTCCTACGAGCAGTACTTC	CATGRNSYEQYF
TRBD1	NA	TRBV2	TRBJ1-6	TGTGCCAGCAGGGGGACAGGGGGCCTTTTACCCCTCCACTTT	CASRGTGGLLPLHF
TRBD2	NA	TRBV14	TRBJ2-1	TGTGCCAGCAGCCAATGGAATAGCGGGAGGTTTAATGAGCAGTTCTTC	CASSQWNSGRFNEQFF
NA	NA	TRBV5-4	TRBJ1-6	TGTGCCAGCAGCCCTGGGGTACAGAACTATAATTCACCCCTCCACTTT	CASSPGVQNYNSPLHF
NA	NA	TRBV24-1	TRBJ2-3	TGTGCCACCCTCTTACCGTCCCGCACAGATACGCAGTATTTT	CATLLPSRTDTQYF
NA	NA	TRBV4-1	TRBJ1-5	TGCGCCAGCAGCCAAGATGAGGCGTCCCTTCGGCCCCAGCATTTT	CASSQDEASLRPQHF
NA	once	TRBV3-1/TRBV3-2	TRBJ2-5	TGTGCCAGCAGCCAAGTTGGGGTCAACCTTAAAGAGACCCAGTACTTC	CASSQVGVNLKETQYF
TRBD1	NA	TRBV10-3	TRBJ1-3	TGTGCCATCAGAACGAATTCGGACAGGGAAGGAAACACCATATATTTT	CAIRTNSDREGNTIYF
TRBD2	few	TRBV6-5	TRBJ2-3	TGTGCCAGCACCAGACTAGCGTCTCCGGATACGCAGTATTTT	CASTRLASPDTQYF
TRBD1	NA	TRBV6-5	TRBJ1-5	TGTGCCAGCAGTAACTGGGGACAGGGCAATCAGCCCCAGCATTTT	CASSNWGQGNQPQHF
NA	NA	TRBV11-2	TRBJ2-5	TGTGCCAGCAGCTTAGAGCGGTCCCAAGAGACCCAGTACTTC	CASSLERSQETQYF
TRBD2	NA	TRBV25-1	TRBJ2-7	TGTGCCAGCAGTGACGGGACTAGCTTCATGGACGAGCAGTACTTC	CASSDGTSFMDEQYF
TRBD1	NA	TRBV5-4	TRBJ1-1	TGTGCCAGCAGGTCCGAGACAGGGGCTTCCACTGAAGCTTTCTTT	CASRSETGASTEAFF
NA	NA	TRBV3-1/TRBV3-2	TRBJ1-6	TGTGCCAGCAGCCGAGGTGTGAATTCACCCCTCCACTTT	CASSRGVNSPLHF
TRBD1	NA	TRBV24-1	TRBJ2-5	TGTGCCACCAGTGACCATAGGCGCGACAGGGCTCGGCAAGAGACCCAGTACTTC	CATSDHRRDRARQETQYF
TRBD2	NA	TRBV6-5	TRBJ2-1	TGTGCCAGCATGGGCGGGACTAGCGGGAGCGGTGAGCAGTTCTTC	CASMGGTSGSGEQFF
TRBD1	NA	TRBV24-1	TRBJ2-1	TGTGCCACCAGTGACCACGGGACAGGCCGGGAAAATGAGCAGTTCTTC	CATSDHGTGRENEQFF
NA	NA	TRBV19	TRBJ2-2	TGTGCCAGTAGTATTTCACCCCGGAGGGAGCTGTTTTTT	CASSISPRRELFF
TRBD1	NA	TRBV28	TRBJ1-4	TGTGCCAGCAGTCCACCCGGACAGGGACAAAATGAAAAACTGTTTTTT	CASSPPGQGQNEKLFF
NA	NA	TRBV12-3/TRBV12-4	TRBJ1-2	TGTGCCAGCGTGCGGGAGGGAAGCTATGGCTACACCTTC	CASVREGSYGYTF
TRBD1	NA	TRBV28	TRBJ2-3	TGTGCCAGCAGTTGGGGATGGGACAGGGGACCTTCGCCTCCAGATACGCAGTATTTT	CASSWGWDRGPSPPDTQYF
NA	NA	TRBV7-2	TRBJ2-7	TGTGCCAGCAGCTTAGGCGCCCCCTACGAGCAGTACTTC	CASSLGAPYEQYF
NA	once	TRBV6-5	TRBJ2-7	TGTGCCAGCAGTTACGGGAGTGGCAGTATTAACTACGAGCAGTACTTC	CASSYGSGSINYEQYF
NA	NA	TRBV7-2	TRBJ2-7	TGTGCTAGCATGCTTAAGGTCGTTGGAGGGAGCGAGCAGTACTTC	CASMLKVVGGSEQYF
TRBD2	NA	TRBV5-6	TRBJ2-2	TGTGCCAGCAGCCAAGCGGGAGGCAACACCGGGGAGCTGTTTTTT	CASSQAGGNTGELFF
TRBD1	NA	TRBV27	TRBJ1-2	TGTGCCAGCAGTCGGACAGGGGGACTTAACTATGGCTACACCTTC	CASSRTGGLNYGYTF
TRBD2	NA	TRBV7-6	TRBJ2-2	TGTGCCAGCAGCCTCAGACTAGCGGGAGGGCCCGACACCGGGGAGCTGTTTTTT	CASSLRLAGGPDTGELFF
NA	NA	TRBV5-4	TRBJ2-1	TGTGCCAGCAGCTTGTGGGCGCCTGGAACGAATGAGCAGTTCTTC	CASSLWAPGTNEQFF
TRBD1	NA	TRBV5-6	TRBJ2-5	TGTGCCAGCAGCCTCCTAGGGACAGAAACGCAAGAGACCCAGTACTTC	CASSLLGTETQETQYF
NA	NA	TRBV28	TRBJ1-2	TGTGCCAGCAGTTTATCCAGGGGAGAGGGAGGCTACACCTTC	CASSLSRGEGGYTF
NA	NA	TRBV30	TRBJ1-3	TGTGCCTGGAGTATCTTTCCGGGACCCACTGGAAACACCATATATTTT	CAWSIFPGPTGNTIYF